This T cell receptor beta chain appears in the sequencing data of a study of blood T cells in healthy people across ages. Study results and caveats: As age increased, TCR beta diversity per million T cells fell in a roughly linear fashion. Nothing was known about donor CMV status, and this possibly confounded expanded clonotype changes.

PBMCs numbering at least 6.5 million were isolated per sample. The CDR3 totals 18 residues. The junction had 10 bases not matched to a gene; V was cut back by 0 bases and J by 4 bases. Germline CDR1 is SGDLS and CDR2 is YYNGEE. As for this clonotype: The antigen is undetermined.

PCR was performed a second time for roughly 7 to 11 cycles using a sample-barcoded 5' primer and a J-beta primer mix. Each cDNA was tagged by a template-switch adaptor containing 12 random nucleotides. MiXCR was run by TCRdb on the 5' RACE reads, yielding one entry per CDR3 protein. The table lists approximately 800,000 distinct CDR3 sequences, 58% of them singletons, with over 20% in the top ten. This chain uses TRBV9 with TRBJ2-2, with 9 bases lining up with TRBD1. The sequence was obtained from a man under 40 in good health. Sequencing was carried out using blood. The CDR3 nucleotides read TGTGCCAGCAGCGTAGCGAAACAGGGGGCTTCGGTCACCGGGGAGCTGTTTTTT. Residues: CASSVAKQGASVTGELFF.